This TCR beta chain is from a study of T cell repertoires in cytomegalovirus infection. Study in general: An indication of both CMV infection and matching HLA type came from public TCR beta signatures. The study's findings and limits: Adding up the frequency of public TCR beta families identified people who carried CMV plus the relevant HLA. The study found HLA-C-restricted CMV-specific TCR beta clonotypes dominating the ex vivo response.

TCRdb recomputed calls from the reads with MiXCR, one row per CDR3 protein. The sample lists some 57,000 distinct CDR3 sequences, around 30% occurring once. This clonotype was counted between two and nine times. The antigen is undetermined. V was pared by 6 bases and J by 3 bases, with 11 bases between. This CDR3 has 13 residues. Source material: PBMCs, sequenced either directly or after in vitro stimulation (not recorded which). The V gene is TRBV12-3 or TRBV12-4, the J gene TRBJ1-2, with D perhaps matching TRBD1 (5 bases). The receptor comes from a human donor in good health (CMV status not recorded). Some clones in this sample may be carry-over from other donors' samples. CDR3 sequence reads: CASRFDRDYGYTF. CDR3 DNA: TGTGCCAGCAGATTTGACAGAGACTATGGCTACACCTTC.